This TCR beta chain was recovered during a study of cytomegalovirus exposure and HLA in healthy donors (dated by TCRdb to about 2017). Broadly, across the study: An earlier analysis of some 550 of the donors reported 250 to 350 Gb of sequence data and 120 million or so unique TCR beta sequences from about 179 million T cells. Approximately 330 gigabases of sequencing data and roughly 81 million unique TCR sequences made up an early release that covered approximately 620 HLA-typed donors. Of the roughly 400 genotyped donors, 65% to 90% were placed in the genetic ancestry cluster associated with self-reported Caucasian donors. The study aimed to test whether cataloging public T cell receptors could reveal signatures of past pathogen exposure. Using immunosequencing, the study profiled T cell repertoires from approximately 700 subjects and related those repertoires to cytomegalovirus serostatus. Besides the first cohort of some 670 subjects, a separate validation cohort made up of roughly 120 different subjects was used. To predict cytomegalovirus infection status, the study brought together high-throughput TCR immunosequencing, statistical association of individual TCRs with disease status, and machine learning. To study patterns of TCR occurrence, a later analysis re-analyzed previously published TCR beta repertoires from 600 to 750 donors and added high-resolution HLA genotyping. The later analysis used no new phenotypic data to find candidate immune exposures, relying instead on TCR beta sequences and their occurrence across donors. An earlier analysis of 587 of the donors applied high-throughput TCR beta sequencing to assess whether each TCR beta V gene segment acted as functional or pseudogenic. Donor age, sex, ethnicity and CMV serostatus were collected together with the repertoire data. Genome-wide SNP genotypes for about three fifths of the roughly 670 donors were used in a later genetic analysis, which treated that subset as a discovery cohort. All discovery cohort repertoires had been generated using a single sequencing platform. Class I and class II HLA loci were covered by the typing at four-digit resolution. The number of typed donors differed by locus: about 620-640 for A, B, C, DRB1 and DQB1; 500 to 550 for DQA1; 606 for DPA1; and about 470 for DPB1. Several DR-DQ haplotypes were handled as single units for association and clustering because linkage in the cohort was strong. Among around 400 genotyped donors of the cohort, an average of approximately 200,000 unique TCR beta nucleotide sequences was sequenced per donor, of which roughly 17% were non-productive. On the study overall, not on this receptor specifically: In a later analysis, the rate of TCR association differed among HLA loci, with DRB1 alleles having the most associated TCRs and HLA-C alleles having the fewest. Compared with the approximately 700-donor mean, donors in an Asian-associated ancestry cluster had fewer N-insertions in productive TCRs, according to a later genetic analysis. V-gene and J-gene trimming of TCR beta chains was associated with a missense DCLRE1C variant in a later genetic analysis, and the association was replicated in an independent cohort. A later analysis associated about 16,000 TCR beta sequences with specific HLA alleles at a false discovery rate of 0.05. Because some donors lacked HLA typing at each locus, the association tests relied only on the typed subset. A further reported finding was that TCR beta sequences accurately predicted the HLA-A and HLA-B alleles for most subjects in the first cohort. When HLA alleles, especially DR and DQ, strongly co-occurred, TCR associations were difficult to assign to individual alleles. This cohort had only TCR beta chains sequenced, and the lack of alpha or paired-chain data limited which features could be detected. A few of the identified cytomegalovirus-associated TCR beta chains were confirmed in vitro to be specific for cytomegalovirus antigens. A group of highly shared sequence variants was considered likely to be a technical artifact of the sequencing pipeline. Across donors, most TCR sequences were observed very rarely, whereas some public TCRs were present in many individuals. Some IMGT-functional V segments, including TRBV6-2 and TRBV6-3, could not be distinguished by the 87-base-pair reads and were therefore excluded. The classifier was reported to diagnose cytomegalovirus status with high specificity and sensitivity in both the original and validation cohorts. According to the authors, the approach could potentially be generalized to other disease states and immunological phenotypes. In a later analysis, HLA-associated TCR beta chains showed more clonal expansion and lower generation probabilities than non-associated chains that were equally common. In an earlier analysis of fewer than 750 of the donors, most TCR beta V segments were observed in productive rearrangements about 87% or about 30% of the time, broadly matching IMGT annotations. Over 15 rarely observed V segments, including chromosome 9 orphons, were excluded from the earlier analysis of approximately 600 of the donors because counts were too low. Sequencing depth was assumed to be roughly uniform across donors in the presence/absence analyses, though that assumption may not hold. Immune exposure information for the cohort was limited to CMV serostatus. Most CMV-associated TCR beta chains appeared to be HLA-restricted in a later analysis, and the HLA associations seemed to be driven largely by CMV exposure. In the study, some 160 TCR beta chains were listed as associated with cytomegalovirus. Linkage disequilibrium might explain the correlated functional status among segregating V segments, but an unknown experimental factor could not be ruled out. Several of the top co-occurrence clusters appeared to be linked to parvovirus B19, influenza, CMV and Epstein-Barr virus, according to a later analysis.

The library came from the immunoSEQ multiplex PCR assay. For the multiplex PCR, a mixture combining 60 forward primers for TCR Vbeta segments and 13 reverse primers for TCR Jbeta segments was used. The CDR3 region of rearranged TCR beta genes was amplified from genomic DNA with a multiplex PCR assay. Amplified TCR beta libraries were sequenced as 87-base-pair reads on the Illumina HiSeq System. The original pipeline was this. A later analysis counted some 74 million unique TCR beta chains across the 666 repertoires, and roughly 10 million of these chains were shared by at least two donors. A nearest-neighbor algorithm error-corrected the raw reads and collapsed the reads into unique sequences, merging closely related sequences to remove PCR and sequencing errors. Alignment of CDR3 sequences to IMGT reference sequences was used to assign V, D and J gene segments. For a sequence to be retained, a match of at least six nucleotides was required to both a V gene segment and a J gene segment. Rearrangements were classified as productive when the CDR3 lacked stop codons and remained in frame with V and J, and all other rearrangements were classified as non-productive. CDR3 was defined according to IMGT convention as the region running from the second conserved V-encoded cysteine to the conserved J-encoded phenylalanine. The earlier analysis of fewer than 750 of the donors excluded sequences that lacked an unambiguous match to a single V gene segment. In an earlier analysis of around 590 of the donors, a V segment was called functional when productive rearrangements were above 56.7%, and segregating when the standard deviation between donors exceeded 5%. A statistical classification framework was built to diagnose cytomegalovirus status from the catalog of TCR beta chain sequences. A later analysis assigned V and J genes by comparing TCR nucleotide sequences with IMGT/GENE-DB human TR gene sequences. The TCRdist pipeline was used in a later analysis to assign CDR3 sequences and most-parsimonious VDJ recombination scenarios. A later analysis defined each TCR beta chain by its CDR3 amino acid sequence plus V-gene family, and excluded reads lacking a unique V-gene family. As a way to deal with suspected cross-contamination and a sequencing artifact, a later analysis dropped under 600 nucleotide sequences that were highly shared and had low generation probability. In a later analysis, a clonal expansion index for each public chain was calculated from normalized within-repertoire ranks of inferred template counts. In a later analysis, generation probabilities were computed with a VDJ recombination model fitted to out-of-frame rearrangements, and the resulting probabilities were checked against IGoR. In a later analysis, hypergeometric tests were used to score TCR-TCR, TCR-HLA and TCR-CMV co-occurrence, with a repertoire-size bias correction applied to TCR pairs. A later analysis estimated false discovery rates by permuting HLA or CMV assignments 20 times. In a later analysis, co-occurring TCRs were grouped with DBSCAN, and TCRdist sequence similarity was added when clustering was performed within HLA-allele-positive subsets. For co-occurrence clustering, repertoires with fewer than 30,000 or more than 120,000 public chains were excluded, along with roughly 5 repertoires with anomalous nucleotide sharing. The immuneACCESS repertoire file appears here via TCRdb, limited to in-frame rearrangements. These files lack a portion of the clones; in checked studies, under half of the deficit traces to unresolved V genes, and the cause of the others is not known. V, J and clone size are taken as reported in that table, and D and trimming were inferred from the DNA itself. The sample table holds roughly 31,000 clones, of which about three fifths were seen once. Approximately 43% of the sample rests with the top ten.

The cohort consisted of 666 healthy bone marrow donors. At the time of sampling, all cohort members were nominally healthy, though unrecorded immune exposures were likely present. The donor tested CMV seropositive and was one of the 289 seropositive cohort members. A peripheral blood sample was collected from each donor, and TCR beta sequencing was performed on peripheral blood mononuclear cells. The Qiagen DNeasy Blood Extraction Kit was used to extract genomic DNA from the blood cell samples. On this clone: Its binding antigen is unknown. Base qualities are not provided; no much larger clone lies one nucleotide away.

The CDR3 runs 17 residues from the cysteine to the phenylalanine. Only the CDR3 DNA is retained, 51 bases long and in frame from the first base. As encoded in the germline V gene, CDR1 is LGHNA while CDR2 is YNFKEQ. The junction shows trimming of 3 bases on V and 3 bases on J, plus 15 bases between the germline ends. The chain is made from TRBV4-2 and TRBJ2-6; a tentative D call is TRBD2 (5 bases match). Specimen: PBMCs. This clonotype was obtained from a male donor in good health and CMV-seropositive. The nucleotide sequence is given as TGTGCCAGCAGCCACCCCTCAGAGGGCGGTGGGGCCAACGTCCTGACTTTC. This sequence encodes CASSHPSEGGGANVLTF.